This T cell receptor (beta chain) is drawn from a study of T cells in Graves' hyperthyroidism and ophthalmopathy. RNA transcripts yielded amplified TCR beta CDR3 regions. The HTBI set primed first-round TCR CDR3 RT-PCR. TCRdb processed the multiplex PCR reads anew with MiXCR; each CDR3 protein has one entry. This table has around 520,000 distinct CDR3 sequences, approximately 24% appearing once. At least ten counts were recorded for this clonotype. CDR1 and CDR2 (germline): SNHLY, FYNNEI. The CDR3 loop spans 15 amino acids. V was pared by 5 bases and J by 3 bases, with 10 bases of the junction left unmatched. Diagnoses were established using clinical symptoms, serum thyroxine and TRAb, thyroid ultrasound and orbital computed tomography.

V and J are TRBV2 and TRBJ2-7; 7 nucleotides align to TRBD1. Sequencing was carried out using blood. The source of this sequence is a woman aged 25-40 years with Graves' ophthalmopathy. In DNA, the CDR3 is TGTGCCAGCAGTATTGGGACAGAAACCATCTACGAGCAGTACTTC. Protein sequence: CASSIGTETIYEQYF.